Below, 24 T cell receptor beta chains from the same sample are listed, as sequenced in a study of blood T cell repertoires in COVID-19. Sequencing was performed with immunoSEQ multiplex PCR; in TCRdb, only in-frame clones are kept and a portion is missing. Altogether 180,000 or so clones are present, roughly 84% being singletons, with the ten largest covering over 6.5%. Sequencing was done on a sample of peripheral blood. The receptors were sampled from a middle-aged woman with COVID-19, enrolled during active disease.

V is TRBV7-2 and J is TRBJ2-2, with 8 bases lining up with TRBD2. Germline loops: CDR1 SGHTA, CDR2 FQGNSA. The CDR3 loop spans 17 amino acids. J lost 6 bases, V lost 5 bases, and 14 bases had no gene match. In DNA form, the CDR3 reads TGTGCCAGCAGCCCACCCCCCGGGACTAGTTACCCCGGGGAGCTGTTTTTT. This sequence encodes CASSPPPGTSYPGELFF.

This chain uses TRBV6-5 with TRBJ1-2, with 7 bases matching TRBD1. The CDR3 has 14 residues. Looked up from germline, CDR1 is MNHEY and CDR2 is SVGAGI. The V and J ends lost 2 bases and 6 bases, in that order; junction bases with no gene match: 6. The chain's CDR3 is CASSYGDSSHGYTF. CDR3 DNA sequence: TGTGCCAGCAGTTACGGGGACAGTTCCCATGGCTACACCTTC.

This sequence joins TRBV5-1 and TRBJ2-3; 7 bases match TRBD2. Per the germline V gene, CDR1 is SGHRS and CDR2 is YFSETQ. The CDR3 contains 17 residues. V was clipped by 4 bases and J by 2 bases; unmatched bases: 13. The CDR3 protein is CASSPTPSGWATDTQYF. The CDR3 bases are TGCGCCAGCAGCCCGACCCCTAGCGGTTGGGCCACAGATACGCAGTATTTT.

The chain is built from TRBV28 and TRBJ2-7, with D possibly being TRBD1 (6 bases). Germline CDR1 MDHEN, CDR2 SYDVKM. The CDR3 is made up of 15 amino acids. V lost 5 bases, J lost 3 bases, and 17 bases lay in between. CDR3 residues: CASSTGAEGDYEQYF. The CDR3 nucleotides read TGTGCCAGCAGTACTGGGGCAGAGGGGGACTACGAGCAGTACTTC.

This clone was picked up one time. This chain connects TRBV6-5 to TRBJ1-4; 9 positions agree with TRBD1. Germline V gene sequence: CDR1 MNHEY, CDR2 SVGAGI. The ends lost 6 bases at V and 5 bases at J; junction bases unmatched: 4. There are 14 residues in the CDR3. The CDR3 reads CASRATGGNEKLFF. For the CDR3, the DNA is TGTGCCAGCAGAGCGACAGGGGGGAATGAAAAACTGTTTTTT.

The V call is TRBV24-1, the J call TRBJ1-2; 9 bases are shared with TRBD1. V was clipped by 3 bases and J by 1 base; unmatched bases: 14. Germline CDR1 KGHDR, CDR2 SFDVKD. This CDR3 contains 19 residues. As DNA, the CDR3 is TGTGCCACCAGTGATCTGCACCGGGACAGGGCCGGTTTTAACTATGGCTACACCTTC. Its protein is CATSDLHRDRAGFNYGYTF.

V gene TRBV6-5 combines with J gene TRBJ2-5, with no clear D. The germline CDR1 and CDR2 sequences are MNHEY and SVGAGI. V lost 4 bases, J lost 5 bases, and 11 bases lay in between. The CDR3 spans 13 residues. The CDR3 region has the DNA TGTGCCAGCAGTTCAGACACCTCGGAGACCCAGTACTTC. It encodes CASSSDTSETQYF.

The chain carries TRBV7-6 and TRBJ2-7; TRBD1 aligns across 9 bases. CDR3 length: 15 residues. CDR1 and CDR2 from the germline V gene are SGHVS and FNYEAQ. V was clipped by 5 bases and J by 6 bases; unmatched bases: 11. CDR3 in DNA: TGTGCCAGCAGCGTCACCGGGACAGGGTTCCCCGAGCAGTACTTC. Translation gives CASSVTGTGFPEQYF.

V is TRBV19 and J is TRBJ2-1; TRBD2 agrees at 7 bases. The trim removed 0 bases at V and 4 bases at J, leaving 6 bases unmatched. Germline CDR1 reads LNHDA; CDR2 reads SQIVND (reference sequence). The CDR3 consists of 16 residues. This CDR3 is CASSIDRLAAYNEQFF. The CDR3 DNA is TGTGCCAGTAGTATAGATCGGCTAGCGGCTTACAATGAGCAGTTCTTC.

In nucleotides, the CDR3 is TGCGCCAGCAGCCGACTCTCGGAGACAACTAATGAAAAACTGTTTTTT. This translates into CASSRLSETTNEKLFF. The chain links TRBV5-1 to TRBJ1-4; D gene ambiguous. CDR1 and CDR2 from the germline V gene are SGHRS and YFSETQ. V dropped 4 bases and J dropped 0 bases, with 13 bases sitting between them. The CDR3 consists of 16 residues.

The chain employs TRBV10-3 and TRBJ2-1, with TRBD1 matching 10 bases. Germline CDR1 is ENHRY and CDR2 is SYGVKD. The ends lost 10 bases at V and 14 bases at J; junction bases unmatched: 8. This CDR3 has 11 amino acids. The CDR3 sequence: CATTGDRGKFF. CDR3 nucleotide sequence: TGTGCCACGACGGGGGACAGGGGAAAGTTCTTC.

J is TRBJ1-4 and V is TRBV10-3; unclear D gene. CDR3 length: 15 residues. The germline gives CDR1 ENHRY, CDR2 SYGVKD. The V end lost 3 bases, the J end lost 6 bases, and 14 bases lay between the germline ends. CDR3 protein: CAISDGGRWDEKLFF. As DNA, the CDR3 is TGTGCCATCAGTGACGGAGGGCGGTGGGATGAAAAACTGTTTTTT.

The V call is TRBV19, the J call TRBJ1-5; maybe TRBD1 (6 bases). V was clipped by 10 bases and J by 2 bases, with 15 bases between them. This CDR3 contains 14 residues. From germline, CDR1 is LNHDA and CDR2 SQIVND (reference sequence). The CDR3 sequence is CAIKAGAGNQPQHF. CDR3 coding DNA: TGTGCCATAAAGGCGGGGGCAGGCAATCAGCCCCAGCATTTT.

The chain links TRBV18 to TRBJ2-5; 9 nucleotides line up with TRBD2. Looked up from germline, CDR1 is KGHSH and CDR2 is LQKENI. The V gene end was trimmed by 4 bases and the J gene end by 5 bases; junction bases not matched to a gene: 8. The CDR3 contains 15 residues. The CDR3: CASSRDWTSAETQYF. DNA of the CDR3: TGTGCCAGCTCACGCGATTGGACTAGCGCGGAGACCCAGTACTTC. Looking up the rest from reference TRBV18 and TRBJ2-5 gives the full variable domain: NAGVMQNPRHLVRRRGQEARLRCSPMKGHSHVYWYRQLPEEGLKFMVYLQKENIIDESGMPKERFSAEFPKEGPSILRIQQVVRGDSAAYFCASSRDWTSAETQYFGPGTRLLVL.

This chain connects TRBV5-5 to TRBJ1-2; D is undetermined. This CDR3 is 12 amino acids long. V was shortened by 6 bases and J by 8 bases, with 14 bases between the two germline ends. Germline CDR1 SGHKS, CDR2 YYEKEE (reference sequence). The CDR3 loop reads CASMTPGGGYTF. CDR3 DNA sequence: TGTGCCAGCATGACCCCGGGTGGCGGCTACACCTTC.

The genes are TRBV5-1 and TRBJ2-2, with TRBD2 as a possible D gene (6 bases). CDR3 length: 17 residues. Germline V gives CDR1 SGHRS, CDR2 YFSETQ. Trimming cost V 6 bases and J 6 bases, with 24 bases left between them. For the CDR3, the DNA is TGCGCCAGCACCCCCGCCGATCAGAGCACGGGAGCCGGGGAGCTGTTTTTT. It yields the protein CASTPADQSTGAGELFF.

The rearrangement links TRBV9 to TRBJ1-1; D remains unclear. The CDR3 loop spans 15 amino acids. Germline loops: CDR1 SGDLS, CDR2 YYNGEE. V lost 0 bases and J lost 1, with 10 bases in between. This CDR3 reads CASSVGSGSNTEAFF. CDR3 bases: TGTGCCAGCAGCGTAGGGTCGGGGTCGAACACTGAAGCTTTCTTT.

This clone was recorded at least ten times. V usage is TRBV9 and J usage is TRBJ2-7, with 9 bases that match TRBD1. Germline loops: CDR1 SGDLS, CDR2 YYNGEE. CDR3 length: 14 residues. V dropped 2 bases and J dropped 7; count of bases not matched to a gene: 7. The CDR3 nucleotides are TGTGCCAGCAGCGTTGGGACAGGGACGGGTGAGCAGTACTTC. This translates into CASSVGTGTGEQYF.

V is TRBV3-1 (or the pseudogene TRBV3-2) and J is TRBJ1-3, with a tentative D call TRBD1 (5 bases). In germline, CDR1 is LGHDT, CDR2 YNNKEL (reference sequence). The CDR3 length is 14 residues. V was cut by 2 bases and J by 0 bases, with 5 bases left in between. CDR3 coding DNA: TGTGCCAGCAGCCAAAGGGGCTCTGGAAACACCATATATTTT. Its protein is CASSQRGSGNTIYF.

This clone was seen only a few times. The chain couples TRBV19 to TRBJ1-6, with TRBD1 matching 8 bases. Trimming removed 3 bases from V and 7 bases from J; junction bases left unmatched: 2. CDR3 size: 14 residues. Germline V lookup: CDR1 LNHDA, CDR2 SQIVND (reference sequence). CDR3 nucleotide sequence: TGTGCCAGTAGTATCCGGACAGGGAATTCACCCCTCCACTTT. Its translation: CASSIRTGNSPLHF.

Points on this clone: Different DNA sequences within this sample yield the same CDR3. The chain is built from TRBV7-8 and TRBJ1-3; 7 bases are a match to TRBD1. The trim removed 3 bases at V and 2 bases at J, leaving 1 base unmatched. From germline, CDR1 is SGHVS and CDR2 FQNEAQ. This CDR3 has 14 amino acids. CDR3 loop: CASSLTGTGNTIYF. The CDR3 DNA reads TGTGCCAGCAGCTTGACAGGGACTGGAAACACCATATATTTT.

J is TRBJ2-7 and V is TRBV9, with 8 positions matching TRBD2. Germline values: CDR1 SGDLS, CDR2 YYNGEE. The J segment lost 2 bases and the V segment lost 0 bases, leaving 4 bases of the junction unmatched. The CDR3 has 15 residues. This CDR3 reads CASSVGAGETYEQYF. As DNA, the CDR3 is TGTGCCAGCAGCGTAGGAGCGGGAGAAACCTACGAGCAGTACTTC.

The chain couples TRBV19 to TRBJ1-2; perhaps TRBD1 as D (5 bases). CDR1 LNHDA and CDR2 SQIVND come from the germline V gene (reference sequence). Trimming removed 4 bases at V and 5 bases at J, with 17 bases between. The CDR3 runs to 15 residues. CDR3 sequence reads: CASSNLRAAPYGYTF. In DNA form, the CDR3 reads TGTGCCAGTAGTAACCTCAGGGCAGCTCCTTATGGCTACACCTTC.

This rearrangement joins TRBV2 to TRBJ1-3, with TRBD1 matching over 7 bases. In germline, CDR1 is SNHLY, CDR2 FYNNEI. This CDR3 contains 16 residues. With V trimmed by 3 bases and J by 0 bases, 5 bases remained unmatched. The chain's CDR3 is CASSDLGQASGNTIYF. The DNA for the CDR3 is TGTGCCAGCAGTGATTTAGGACAGGCCTCTGGAAACACCATATATTTT.